The 6 T cell receptor beta chains presented below share a single source sample, sequenced in a study of blood T cells in healthy people across ages. A second PCR of about 6 to 12 cycles used a sample-barcoded 5' primer and a J-beta primer mix. TCRdb reprocessed the 5' RACE reads via MiXCR and lists one record per CDR3 protein. The sample consists of approximately 800,000 distinct CDR3 sequences, around 45% of them appearing once. Source material: blood. These receptors were obtained from an elderly man in good health.

This clonotype was seen only a few times. The chain combines TRBV27 with TRBJ2-7; 13 positions agree with TRBD2. Per the germline V gene, CDR1 is MNHEY and CDR2 is SMNVEV (reference sequence). The V gene end was trimmed by 5 bases and the J gene end by 0 bases; junction bases not matched to a gene: 13. The CDR3 spans 19 residues. The CDR3 region is CASSPRTRGLAGSSYEQYF. CDR3 DNA: TGTGCCAGCAGTCCACGCACGCGGGGACTAGCGGGGAGCTCCTACGAGCAGTACTTC.

This chain connects TRBV12-3 or TRBV12-4 to TRBJ2-3; D is possibly TRBD2 (5 bases). This CDR3 spans 14 amino acids. Trimming left V 2 bases short and J 2 bases short, with 8 bases between. CDR3 sequence: CASSLWTPTDTQYF. DNA for the CDR3: TGTGCCAGCAGTTTATGGACTCCCACAGATACGCAGTATTTT.

Only a few counts were recorded for this clonotype. The chain has TRBV20-1 and TRBJ2-7, with TRBD2 as a possible D gene (6 bases). The DNA end is more similar to TRBJ2-5, so the J call may be wrong. Germline V CDR1 and CDR2: DFQATT, SNEGSKA (reference sequence). This CDR3 is 13 amino acids long. The CDR3 sequence is CSVRDSQTGTQYF. In DNA form, the CDR3 reads TGCAGTGTTCGGGACTCTCAAACGGGGACCCAGTACTTC.

This clonotype was seen a handful of times. The CDR3: CAISEFGQETQYF. The DNA for the CDR3 is TGTGCCATCAGTGAGTTTGGCCAAGAGACCCAGTACTTC. The rearrangement uses TRBV10-3 and TRBJ2-5; D not certain. In germline, CDR1 is ENHRY, CDR2 SYGVKD. With 1 base removed from V and 1 base from J, the gap between germline ends came to 4 bases. CDR3 size: 13 residues.

This clonotype came up once. The V call is TRBV12-3 or TRBV12-4, the J call TRBJ1-1; no clear D gene. The CDR3 has 16 residues. With 2 bases removed from V and 0 bases from J, the gap between germline ends came to 13 bases. The CDR3 DNA follows: TGTGCCAGCAGTTTACCGCGCGGACGGATGAACACTGAAGCTTTCTTT. Protein sequence: CASSLPRGRMNTEAFF.

This clonotype came up a few times. This chain uses TRBV7-2 with TRBJ1-2; maybe TRBD1 (5 bases). Germline-derived CDR1 and CDR2 are SGHTA and FQGNSA. Trimming removed 5 bases from V and 2 bases from J, with 15 bases in between. The CDR3 loop spans 15 amino acids. The CDR3: CASSPLGRRNYGYTF. The CDR3 DNA follows: TGTGCCAGCAGCCCCTTGGGACGGAGGAACTATGGCTACACCTTC.